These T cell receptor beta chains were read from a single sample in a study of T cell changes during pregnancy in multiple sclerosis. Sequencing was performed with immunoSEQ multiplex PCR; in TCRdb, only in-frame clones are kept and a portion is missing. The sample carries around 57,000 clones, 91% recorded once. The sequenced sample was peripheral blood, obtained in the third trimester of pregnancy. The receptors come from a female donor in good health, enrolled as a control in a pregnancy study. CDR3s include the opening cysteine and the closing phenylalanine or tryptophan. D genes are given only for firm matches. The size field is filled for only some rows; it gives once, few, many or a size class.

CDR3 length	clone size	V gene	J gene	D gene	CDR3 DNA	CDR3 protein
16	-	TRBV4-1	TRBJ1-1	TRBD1	TGCGCCAGCAGCCGAGGGACAGGGACCTTGAACACTGAAGCTTTCTTT	CASSRGTGTLNTEAFF
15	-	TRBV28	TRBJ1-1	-	TGTGCCAGCAGTTTATGGTCAGAGGGGAACACTGAAGCTTTCTTT	CASSLWSEGNTEAFF
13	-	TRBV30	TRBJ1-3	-	TGTGCCTGTAATGAGGGTAATGGGGACACCATATATTTT	CACNEGNGDTIYF
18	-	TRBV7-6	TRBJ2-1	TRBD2	TGTGCCAGCAGCTTAGCGACTAGCGGGAGGTACTTATACAATGAGCAGTTCTTC	CASSLATSGRYLYNEQFF
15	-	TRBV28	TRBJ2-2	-	TGTGCCAGCAGTTTTACAGGAACGAACACCGGGGAGCTGTTTTTT	CASSFTGTNTGELFF
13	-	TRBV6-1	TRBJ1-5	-	TGTGCCAGCAGTGAGGACAGCTATCAGCCCCAGCATTTT	CASSEDSYQPQHF
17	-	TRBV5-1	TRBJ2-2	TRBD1	TGCGCCAGCAGCTTGGCCCTAGGACAGGGGAACACCGGGGAGCTGTTTTTT	CASSLALGQGNTGELFF
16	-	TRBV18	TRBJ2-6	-	TGTGCCAGCTCCTCGCGGGGGCTGGCTGGGGCCAACGTCCTGACTTTC	CASSSRGLAGANVLTF
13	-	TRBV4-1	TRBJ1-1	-	TGCGCCAGCAGCTCACAGGGTACGAATGAAGCTTTCTTT	CASSSQGTNEAFF
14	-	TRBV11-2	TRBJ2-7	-	TGTGCCAGCAGCCATGGGACTTCTAGCTACGAGCAGTACTTC	CASSHGTSSYEQYF
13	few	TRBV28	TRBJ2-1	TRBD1	TGTGCCAGCAGTCTGACAGGGTCCGATGAGCAGTTCTTC	CASSLTGSDEQFF
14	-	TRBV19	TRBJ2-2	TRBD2	TGTGCCTGTGGGACTAGCGGGAGGAACGGGGAGCTGTTTTTT	CACGTSGRNGELFF
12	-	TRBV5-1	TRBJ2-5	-	TGCGCCAGCGGGAAGGGGGTGGAGACCCAGTACTTC	CASGKGVETQYF
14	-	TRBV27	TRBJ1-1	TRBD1	TGTGCCAGCAGTCCATTTAACAGGGGGACTGAAGCTTTCTTT	CASSPFNRGTEAFF
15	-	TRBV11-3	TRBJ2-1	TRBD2	TGTGCCAGCAGCCGGACTAGCGGGAGCCTCGATGAGCAGTTCTTC	CASSRTSGSLDEQFF
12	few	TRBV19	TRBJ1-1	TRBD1	TGTGCCTCCCGGGACAGCTACACTGAAGCTTTCTTT	CASRDSYTEAFF
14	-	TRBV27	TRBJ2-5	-	TGTGCCAGCAGTTTAGTTCCGGGTTCAGAGACCCAGTACTTC	CASSLVPGSETQYF
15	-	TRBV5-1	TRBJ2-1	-	TGCGCCAGCAGCTTGCCCCGGGACTCCTACAATGAGCAGTTCTTC	CASSLPRDSYNEQFF
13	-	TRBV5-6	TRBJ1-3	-	TGTGCCAGCAGAAGGGAGGCAGGAAACACCATATATTTT	CASRREAGNTIYF
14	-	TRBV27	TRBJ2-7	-	TGTGCCAGCAGTTTAGTGCTAGGACTGTCCGAGCAGTACTTC	CASSLVLGLSEQYF
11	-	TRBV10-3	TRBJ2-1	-	TGTGCCATCGGGGTGGAGGGTGAGCAGTTCTTC	CAIGVEGEQFF
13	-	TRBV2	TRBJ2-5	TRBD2	TGTGCCAGCAGCGGGGGGGGGCTAGAGACCCAGTACTTC	CASSGGGLETQYF
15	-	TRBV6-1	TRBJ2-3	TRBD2	TGTGCCAGCAGTAGAGGTAGCGGGGTTGAAGATACGCAGTATTTT	CASSRGSGVEDTQYF
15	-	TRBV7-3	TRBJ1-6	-	TGTGCCAGCAGCTACGAGAGCTCCTATAATTCACCCCTCCACTTT	CASSYESSYNSPLHF
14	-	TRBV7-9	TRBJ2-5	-	TGTGCCAGCAGCCTAGGGGGGCCCCAAGAGACCCAGTACTTC	CASSLGGPQETQYF
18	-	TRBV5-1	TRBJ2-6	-	TGCGCCAGCAGCTTGGGGGCAGGAAGTCCCTCTGGGGCCAACGTCCTGACTTTC	CASSLGAGSPSGANVLTF
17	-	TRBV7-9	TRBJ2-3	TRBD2	TGTGCCCTCTACGTCATAGCGGGGGGGCTTGGCACAGATACGCAGTATTTT	CALYVIAGGLGTDTQYF
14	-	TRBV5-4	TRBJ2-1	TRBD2	TGTGCCAGCACCACGGGGGGGGGCTCCAATGAGCAGTTCTTC	CASTTGGGSNEQFF
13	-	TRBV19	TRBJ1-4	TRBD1	TGTGCCAGTGGACAGGGGTGGAATGAAAAACTGTTTTTT	CASGQGWNEKLFF
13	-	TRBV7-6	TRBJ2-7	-	TGTGCCAGCAGCTTAGGGGAGACCTACGAGCAGTACTTC	CASSLGETYEQYF
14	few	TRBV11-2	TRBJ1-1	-	TGTGCCAGCAGCTTAGCAGGAGCGGGTACTGAAGCTTTCTTT	CASSLAGAGTEAFF
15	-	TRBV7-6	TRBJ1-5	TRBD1	TGTGCCAGCAGCCCCGTGCAGGGGGCTGGTCAGCCCCAGCATTTT	CASSPVQGAGQPQHF
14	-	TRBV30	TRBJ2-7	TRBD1	TGTGCCTGGAAAAGGGACAGGCTTATCCACGAGCAGTACTTC	CAWKRDRLIHEQYF
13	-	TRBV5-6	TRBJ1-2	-	TGTGCCAGCCGGTTACAGGGCTCCTATGGCTACACCTTC	CASRLQGSYGYTF
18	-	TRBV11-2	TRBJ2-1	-	TGTGCCAGCAGCTTATATGGCGGTTTGCATCCCATTTACAATGAGCAGTTCTTC	CASSLYGGLHPIYNEQFF
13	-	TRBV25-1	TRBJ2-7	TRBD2	TGTGCCAGCAGACTAGCGGGAGGGTACGAGCAGTACTTC	CASRLAGGYEQYF
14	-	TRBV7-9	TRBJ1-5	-	TGTGCCAGCAGCCAGGGTGGTGTCAATCAGCCCCAGCATTTT	CASSQGGVNQPQHF
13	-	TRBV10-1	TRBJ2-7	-	TGCGCCAGCAGACAGTGTAATCTCTGCGAGCAGTACTTC	CASRQCNLCEQYF
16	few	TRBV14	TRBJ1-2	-	TGTGCCAGCAGCCAAGATCTCCCAGGGCTTAACTATGGCTACACCTTC	CASSQDLPGLNYGYTF
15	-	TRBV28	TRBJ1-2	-	TGTGCCAGCAGTTTATCGAACAGGCCCAACTATGGCTACACCTTC	CASSLSNRPNYGYTF
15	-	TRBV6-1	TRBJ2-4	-	TGTGCCAGCAGTACACAGGACTACCCCAAAAACATTCAGTACTTC	CASSTQDYPKNIQYF
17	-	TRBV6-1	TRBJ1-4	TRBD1	TGTGCCAGCCGTGCCACAGGGGGCGGCGGGGTTGGTGAAAAACTGTTTTTT	CASRATGGGGVGEKLFF
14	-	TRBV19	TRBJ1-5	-	TGTGCCAGTACCGGGACACCTCGGGGTTGGCCCCAGCATTTT	CASTGTPRGWPQHF
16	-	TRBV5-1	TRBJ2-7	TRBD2	TGCGCCAGCAGCTTGGCTCTAGCGGGTAGCTCCTACGAGCAGTACTTC	CASSLALAGSSYEQYF
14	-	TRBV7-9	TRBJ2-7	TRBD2	TGTGCCAGCAGCCTACTAGCGGGAGCTGGCGAGCAGTACTTC	CASSLLAGAGEQYF
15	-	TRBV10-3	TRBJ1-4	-	TGTGCCATCAGTGAGACAGGCCTAATTAATGAAAAACTGTTTTTT	CAISETGLINEKLFF
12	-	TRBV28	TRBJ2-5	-	TGTGCCAGCGGGACACCTGGGGAGACCCAGTACTTC	CASGTPGETQYF
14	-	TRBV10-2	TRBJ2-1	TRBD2	TGCGCCATCATGACTAGCGGGGTTTACAATGAGCAGTTCTTC	CAIMTSGVYNEQFF
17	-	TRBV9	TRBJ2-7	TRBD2	TGTGCCAGCAGCGTAGATTCTAGCGGACTGCTTAAGGACGAGCAGTACTTC	CASSVDSSGLLKDEQYF